This entry describes one T cell receptor (beta chain). The antigen is not known. This table comes from immunoSEQ multiplex PCR, and its TCRdb copy is limited to in-frame clones, with some not included. The sample holds 140,000 or so clones, approximately 89% seen once. V gave up 4 bases and J gave up 1 base; unmatched junction bases: 4. The CDR3 has 17 amino acids. Germline loops: CDR1 LGHNA, CDR2 YSLEER. These data belong to a study of cytomegalovirus exposure and HLA in healthy donors. Whole-study findings and limits: Cytomegalovirus-associated TCR beta chains were listed, numbering some 150. The study found most TCR sequences rare, yet found some public TCRs in many donors. The classifier reportedly diagnosed cytomegalovirus status with high sensitivity and specificity.

The sequence was collected from a man younger than 35 in good health and CMV-seronegative. The sequenced sample was PBMCs. The V and J genes are TRBV4-3 and TRBJ2-2, with 12 bases fitting TRBD2. Written as DNA, the CDR3 is TGCGCCAGCAGCCGACAACTAGCGGGGGGGAACACCGGGGAGCTGTTTTTT. Protein: CASSRQLAGGNTGELFF.